Listed here are 13 T cell receptor beta chains from one sample, sequenced in a study of CD8+CD57+ T cells in acquired aplastic anemia. Those patients picked for sequencing had displayed CD8+CD57+ cell expansion on flow cytometry. Genomic DNA templated the TCR beta VDJ and CDR3 profiling. TCRdb called the reads again in MiXCR, with one record for every CDR3 protein. The sample includes 260,000 or so distinct CDR3 sequences, roughly 82% of them seen just once. The sample comprised sorted CD4+, CD8+, or CD8+CD57+ T cells (not recorded which) from PBMCs. Source of these receptors: a human donor with aplastic anemia.

This clonotype came up a few times. Germline is not matched at one junction end, which may reflect a read error. This rearrangement joins TRBV7-8 to TRBJ1-1, with a weak D call TRBD1 (6 bases). Germline V gene data show CDR1 as SGHVS and CDR2 as FQNEAQ. The CDR3 contains 14 residues. The CDR3 DNA is TGTGCCAGCAGCTTAGCGGGGGGCCCCGATACGCCTTATTTT. Translated: CASSLAGGPDTPYF.

Worth noting for this clonotype: The junction does not match germline at one end; this may be a read error. The V and J genes are TRBV6-4 and TRBJ2-7; D tentatively reads TRBD1 or TRBD2 (5 bases each). The CDR3 covers 15 residues. The germline V gene has CDR1 MRHNA and CDR2 SNTAGT. The CDR3 bases are TGTGCCAGCAGGACACCGGGACGAGCGAACCTGGCCGAGCACTTC. This codes for CASRTPGRANLAEHF.

Points on this clonotype: It is likely a read error, because the conserved phenylalanine at the end of the CDR3 is missing. It is unclear where the CDR3 begins or ends on the DNA, so no DNA is shown, and the CDR3 is as TCRdb lists it. This CDR3 is CASSVGGRTEALL. The chain carries TRBV9 and TRBJ1-1. The CDR3 length is 13 residues, termini included. Per the germline V gene, CDR1 is SGDLS and CDR2 is YYNGEE.

V is TRBV5-5 and J is TRBJ2-6; D is ambiguous. The CDR3 is 17 residues long. Germline V CDR1 and CDR2: SGHKS, YYEKEE (reference sequence). V lost 4 bases and J lost 0, with 14 bases in between. CDR3 DNA: TGTGCCAGCAGCCTGGTCGGCATCCCCTCTGGGGCCAACGTCCTGACTTTC. Translation: CASSLVGIPSGANVLTF.

This clonotype appeared a few times. This rearrangement joins TRBV2 to TRBJ2-7; D not resolved. The V gene's germline CDR1 is SNHLY and CDR2 FYNNEI. The CDR3 is 14 amino acids. Trimming cost V 8 bases and J 0 bases, with 14 bases left between them. CDR3 bases: TGTGCCAGCGGGCACGGACGTTACTCCTACGAGCAGTACTTC. Its protein product is CASGHGRYSYEQYF.

This clonotype was counted at least ten times. The rearrangement links TRBV2 to TRBJ2-1; D possibly uses TRBD1 or TRBD2 (6 bases each). The germline V gene encodes CDR1 SNHLY and CDR2 FYNNEI. The CDR3 runs to 15 residues. The V and J ends lost 6 bases and 0 bases respectively, with 12 bases between them. The CDR3 region has the DNA TGTGCCAGCAGCGTAGGGGGGACCTCCTACAATGAGCAGTTCTTC. Translating it yields CASSVGGTSYNEQFF.

About this clonotype: The germline gene is not matched at one end of the junction; a read error may be the cause. The chain combines TRBV2 with TRBJ2-5; the D is unclear. There are 14 residues in the CDR3. Germline values: CDR1 SNHLY, CDR2 FYNNEI. The CDR3 spells CASSKAYRQEPQHF. CDR3 bases: TGTGCCAGCAGCAAGGCGTATAGGCAAGAGCCCCAGCACTTC.

This clonotype was detected once. One end of the junction is discordant with germline, which a read error may explain. The CDR3 region has the DNA TGTGCCACCAGCAGAGAGAGAGGTCCCGATAATGAGCATTTCTTC. It codes for CATSRERGPDNEHFF. This sequence joins TRBV7-8 and TRBJ2-1, with unresolved D. The CDR3 runs to 15 residues. Per the germline V gene, CDR1 is SGHVS and CDR2 is FQNEAQ.

The chain combines TRBV7-6 with TRBJ2-2; a possible D gene is TRBD1 (6 bases). This CDR3 region has 13 residues. V was shortened by 4 bases and J by 6 bases, with 9 bases between the two germline ends. Germline V lookup: CDR1 SGHVS, CDR2 FNYEAQ. CDR3 sequence (DNA): TGTGCCAGCAGCTCGGACAGCCCCGGGGAGCTGTTTTTT. Translating gives CASSSDSPGELFF.

On this clonotype itself: Since the CDR3 does not end with the conserved phenylalanine or tryptophan, this likely comes from a read error. Because the CDR3's place on the DNA is in doubt, the DNA is left out and the CDR3 is given as listed by TCRdb. The V call is TRBV7-2, the J call TRBJ2-5; the table's D call of TRBD1 was not tested on the DNA. The CDR3 is 12 amino acids long, termini counted. Germline V lookup: CDR1 SGHTA, CDR2 FQGNSA. The chain's CDR3 is CAGQVARGTEDL.

The CDR3, as DNA: TGTGCCAGCAGCTTAGATCAATTAACCTCCGGGGAGCTGTTTTTT. As protein: CASSLDQLTSGELFF. This chain links TRBV11-3 with TRBJ2-2; unclear D gene. The CDR3 loop spans 15 amino acids. Germline CDR1 and CDR2: SGHNT and YENEEA. V lost 0 bases to trimming and J lost 6 bases, with 11 bases between them.

Concerning this clonotype itself: One end of the junction is discordant with germline, which a read error may explain. The V and J genes are TRBV2 and TRBJ2-2; D might be TRBD2 (5 bases). The CDR3 is made up of 13 amino acids. CDR1 and CDR2 from the germline V gene are SNHLY and FYNNEI. This CDR3 reads CASTDGETGEQFF. In nucleotides, the CDR3 is TGTGCCAGCACCGATGGGGAGACCGGTGAGCAGTTTTTC.

This clonotype was observed many times. The gene calls are TRBV13 and TRBJ1-1, with a weak D call TRBD1 (6 bases). CDR1 and CDR2 (germline): PRHDT, FYEKMQ (reference sequence). Trimming stripped 1 base from V and 6 bases from J, with 15 bases between. This CDR3 is 15 amino acids long. CDR3 sequence: CASSLEDRLSSEAFF. CDR3 in DNA: TGTGCCAGCAGCTTAGAAGACAGGCTTTCTTCTGAAGCTTTCTTT.